Below, one T cell receptor beta chain is given with its context. This sample is drawn from a study of blood T cell repertoires in COVID-19. The wider study: Material from acute and convalescent COVID-19 was sourced from the United States, Italy and Spain.

Generated by immunoSEQ multiplex PCR, the TCRdb table keeps only in-frame clones and is missing some. The sample records around 370,000 clones, around 90% being singletons. Trimming removed 8 bases from V and 1 base from J; junction bases left unmatched: 5. Germline V gene data show CDR1 as ENHRY and CDR2 as SYGVKD. The CDR3 sequence is 16 residues long. The origin of this receptor is a woman in her late teens or twenties who had recovered from COVID-19. The chain joins TRBV10-3 to TRBJ2-2; 12 bases align to TRBD2. Sequencing was performed on peripheral blood. CDR3 nucleotides: TGTGCCATCGCAGCACTAGCGGGAGGGAACACCGGGGAGCTGTTTTTT. It specifies CAIAALAGGNTGELFF.